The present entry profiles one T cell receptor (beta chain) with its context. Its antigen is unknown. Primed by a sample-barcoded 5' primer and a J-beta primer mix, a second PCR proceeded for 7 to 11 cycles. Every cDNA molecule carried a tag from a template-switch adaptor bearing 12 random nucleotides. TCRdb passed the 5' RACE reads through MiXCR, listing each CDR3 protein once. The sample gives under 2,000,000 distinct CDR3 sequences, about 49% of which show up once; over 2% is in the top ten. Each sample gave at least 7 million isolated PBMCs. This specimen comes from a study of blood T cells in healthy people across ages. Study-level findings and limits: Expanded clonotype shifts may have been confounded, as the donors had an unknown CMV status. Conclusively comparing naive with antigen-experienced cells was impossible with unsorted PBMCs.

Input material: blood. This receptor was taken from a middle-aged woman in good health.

The CDR3 here is CASSQTSDEQFF. The CDR3 DNA reads as TGTGCCAGCAGCCAAACTAGCGACGAGCAGTTCTTC. The chain is built from TRBV6-6 and TRBJ2-1; 7 bases are a match to TRBD2. With 6 bases clipped from V and 10 bases from J, the junction kept 6 bases outside the gene matches. The CDR3 is made up of 12 amino acids. The germline V gene has CDR1 MNHNY and CDR2 SVGAGI (reference sequence).